This T cell receptor (beta chain) was sequenced for a study of early T cells in non-severe SARS-CoV-2 infection. Germline V gene sequence: CDR1 SGDLS, CDR2 YYNGEE. The CDR3 runs to 14 residues. V lost 4 bases to trimming and J lost 0 bases; unmatched junction nucleotides: 4. This clonotype was observed at least ten times. Its antigen is currently unknown. The study, taken as a whole, reports: The matching step, a VDJdb search, favored anti-spike CD8 responses and missed private and CD4 specificities.

Unique molecular identifier tags were affixed to discrete cDNA molecules. TCRdb re-derived calls from the 5' RACE reads in MiXCR, one entry per CDR3 protein. This table holds about 59,000 distinct CDR3 sequences, less than 15% found once. The chain joins TRBV9 to TRBJ2-7, with 7 nucleotides matching TRBD2. The TCR was taken from an adult who was a healthcare worker with PCR-confirmed SARS-CoV-2 infection or an uninfected control (not recorded which). This sample comprised whole blood, obtained at baseline. The CDR3 DNA reads TGTGCCAGCAGCCCCGGGGGGATCTCCTACGAGCAGTACTTC. The encoded protein is CASSPGGISYEQYF.